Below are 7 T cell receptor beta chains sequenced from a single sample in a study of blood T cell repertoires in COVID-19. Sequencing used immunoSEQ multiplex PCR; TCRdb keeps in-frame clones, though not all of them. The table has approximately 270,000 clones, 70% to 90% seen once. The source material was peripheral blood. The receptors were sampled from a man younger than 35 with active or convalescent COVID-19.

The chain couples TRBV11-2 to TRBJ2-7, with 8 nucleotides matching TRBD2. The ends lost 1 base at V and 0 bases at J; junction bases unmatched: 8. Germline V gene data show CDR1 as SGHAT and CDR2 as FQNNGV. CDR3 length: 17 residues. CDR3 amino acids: CASSLVPTSGRSYEQYF. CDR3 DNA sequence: TGTGCCAGCAGCTTAGTTCCCACTAGCGGCCGCTCCTACGAGCAGTACTTC.

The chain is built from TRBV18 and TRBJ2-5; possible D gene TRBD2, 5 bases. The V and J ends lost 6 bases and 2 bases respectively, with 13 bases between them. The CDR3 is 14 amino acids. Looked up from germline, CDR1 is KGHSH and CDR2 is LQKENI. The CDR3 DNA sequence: TGTGCCAGCTCTCGTACTAGGGAACAAGAGACCCAGTACTTC. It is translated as CASSRTREQETQYF.

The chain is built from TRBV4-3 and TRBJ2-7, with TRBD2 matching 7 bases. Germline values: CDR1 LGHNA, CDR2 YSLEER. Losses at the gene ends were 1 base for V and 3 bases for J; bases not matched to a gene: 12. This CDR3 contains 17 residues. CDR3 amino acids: CASSQGISTSTGYEQYF. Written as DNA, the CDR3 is TGCGCCAGCAGCCAAGGTATCTCGACTAGCACCGGCTACGAGCAGTACTTC.

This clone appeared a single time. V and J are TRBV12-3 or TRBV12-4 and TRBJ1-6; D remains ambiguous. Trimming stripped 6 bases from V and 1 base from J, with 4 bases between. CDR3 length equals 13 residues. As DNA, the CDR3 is TGTGCCAGCAGCCGTTCCTATAATTCACCCCTCCACTTT. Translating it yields CASSRSYNSPLHF.

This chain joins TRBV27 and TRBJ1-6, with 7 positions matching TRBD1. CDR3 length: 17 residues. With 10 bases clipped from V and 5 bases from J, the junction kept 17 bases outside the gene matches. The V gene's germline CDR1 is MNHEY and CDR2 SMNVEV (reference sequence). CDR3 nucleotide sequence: TGTGCCACCGCGGAGTATTATCGGGACAGTAATAATTCACCCCTCCACTTT. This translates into CATAEYYRDSNNSPLHF.

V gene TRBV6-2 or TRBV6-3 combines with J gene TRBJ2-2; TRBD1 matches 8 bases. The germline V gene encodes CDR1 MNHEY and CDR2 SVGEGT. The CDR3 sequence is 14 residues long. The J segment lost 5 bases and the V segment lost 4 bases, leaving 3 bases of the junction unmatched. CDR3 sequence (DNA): TGTGCCAGCAGTTGGCAGGGGGCTACCGGGGAGCTGTTTTTT. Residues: CASSWQGATGELFF.

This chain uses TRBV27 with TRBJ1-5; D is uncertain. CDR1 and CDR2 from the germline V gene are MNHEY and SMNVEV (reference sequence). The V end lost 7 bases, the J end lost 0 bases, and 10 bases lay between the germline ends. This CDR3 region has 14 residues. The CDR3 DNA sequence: TGTGCCAGCAACTCCCTATATAGCAATCAGCCCCAGCATTTT. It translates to CASNSLYSNQPQHF.